This T cell receptor (beta chain) originates from a study of blood T cell repertoires in COVID-19 (TCRdb year 2020). Regarding the research as a whole: Samples covering the acute and convalescent phases of COVID-19 were provided by collaborators in the United States, Italy and Spain. The repertoires were released in a freely available public database meant as a resource for research on the immune response to SARS-CoV-2. Nearly every sample came with metadata listing a de-identified subject ID, COVID-19 status, age in years and sex. Where available, HLA class I and class II types were obtained from metadata supplied by the sample provider rather than from assay-based typing. Samples were obtained from the ongoing ImmuneRACE study (first 160 participants) and from some 1,200 subjects provided by 6 global collaborators. The dataset comprised deeply sampled blood TCRbeta repertoires from subjects exposed to, actively infected with, or recovered from COVID-19. The material from the prospective study consisted of cDNA or gDNA derived from T cells, B-cell-depleted T cells, or PBMCs.

TCRbeta CDR3 regions were amplified from genomic DNA using the immunoSEQ Assay, a bias-controlled multiplex PCR. On the study's bioinformatics: The number of nucleated cells in each sample was estimated from the amplification of reference gene primers within the assay. To quantify the absolute abundance of each unique TCRbeta CDR3 rearrangement, sequence reads were collapsed and filtered. For each sample, productive Simpson clonality was calculated as the square root of Simpson's diversity index across productive rearrangements. TCRdb re-hosts the immuneACCESS table, in-frame sequences only. Its copies lack some clones; in the studies checked, an unresolved V gene accounts for under half of them, and the cause for the rest is not known. V and J calls plus clone size are reproduced from that table; the DNA served to infer D and trimming. For this sample there are 200,000 to 250,000 clones; about four fifths appear just once. The top ten hold about 5.3% of the sample.

On the study overall, not on this receptor specifically: Clinical and demographic metadata were provided uncurated, with the amount varying by source and participant.

Worth noting for this clone: Its antigen is not yet known. One base away there is no much larger clone; base qualities are not given.

The CDR3 runs 16 residues from the cysteine to the phenylalanine. The read is trimmed to its CDR3 DNA, 48 bases read in frame from base 1. V sheds 2 bases and J sheds 3 bases, leaving 16 bases between their ends. The germline V gene encodes CDR1 SGDLS and CDR2 YYNGEE. Enrolling through a virtual design, the prospective study's participants ranged in age from roughly 18 to 89 years and lived across 24 United States geographic areas. Cohort assignment in the prospective study relied on participant-reported clinical history from a screening survey and a study questionnaire. Exposed participants were defined as having been in contact with someone with a PCR-confirmed or clinician-diagnosed COVID-19 case within 2 weeks of study entry. Mobile phlebotomists in the prospective study collected whole blood, serum and a nasopharyngeal or oropharyngeal swab from every participant. Prospective study participants could optionally give additional blood draws and questionnaires over an approximately two-month period. Before DNA extraction, prospective study blood samples were shipped either frozen or at room temperature.

The rearrangement combines TRBV9 with TRBJ2-3; there is no confident call for the D gene. Sequencing was done on a sample of PBMCs or T cells enriched from blood (not recorded which). This TCR came from a woman aged 45-65 years who had been exposed to COVID-19. The DNA sequence reads TGTGCCAGCAGCGTTCGCGTAGGCGGAATTACAGATACGCAGTATTTT. Its amino acids are CASSVRVGGITDTQYF.